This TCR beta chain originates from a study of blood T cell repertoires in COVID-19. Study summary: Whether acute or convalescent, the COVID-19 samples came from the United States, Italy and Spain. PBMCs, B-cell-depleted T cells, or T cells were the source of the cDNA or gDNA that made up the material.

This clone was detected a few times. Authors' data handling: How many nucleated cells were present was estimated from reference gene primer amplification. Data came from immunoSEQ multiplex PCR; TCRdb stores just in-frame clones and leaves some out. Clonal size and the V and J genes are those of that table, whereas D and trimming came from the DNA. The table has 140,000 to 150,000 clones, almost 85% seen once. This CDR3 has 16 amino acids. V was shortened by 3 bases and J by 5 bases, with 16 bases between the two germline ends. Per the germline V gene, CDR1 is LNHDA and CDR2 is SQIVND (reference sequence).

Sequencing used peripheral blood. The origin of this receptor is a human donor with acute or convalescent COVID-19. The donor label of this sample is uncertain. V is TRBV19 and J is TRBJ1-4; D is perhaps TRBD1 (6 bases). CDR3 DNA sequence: TGTGCCAGTAGTATCTCCGCCGGGACAAGAAATGAAAAACTGTTTTTT. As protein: CASSISAGTRNEKLFF.